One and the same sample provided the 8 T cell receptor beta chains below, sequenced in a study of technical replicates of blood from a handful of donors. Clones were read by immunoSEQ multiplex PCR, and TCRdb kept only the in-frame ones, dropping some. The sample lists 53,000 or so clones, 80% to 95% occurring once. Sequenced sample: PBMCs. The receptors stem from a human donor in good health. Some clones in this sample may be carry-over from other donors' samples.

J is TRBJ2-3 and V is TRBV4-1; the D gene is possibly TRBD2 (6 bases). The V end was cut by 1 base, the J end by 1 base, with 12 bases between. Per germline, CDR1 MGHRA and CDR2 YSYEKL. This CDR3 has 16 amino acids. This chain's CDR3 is CASSQGGTLRTDTQYF. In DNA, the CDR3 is TGCGCCAGCAGCCAAGGTGGGACTCTTCGCACAGATACGCAGTATTTT.

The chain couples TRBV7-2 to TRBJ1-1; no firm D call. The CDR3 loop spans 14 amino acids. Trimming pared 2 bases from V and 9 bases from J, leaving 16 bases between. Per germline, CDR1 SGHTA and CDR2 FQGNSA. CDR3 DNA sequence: TGTGCCAGCAGCTTAACCATGTTTACAGACCAAGCTTTCTTT. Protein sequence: CASSLTMFTDQAFF.

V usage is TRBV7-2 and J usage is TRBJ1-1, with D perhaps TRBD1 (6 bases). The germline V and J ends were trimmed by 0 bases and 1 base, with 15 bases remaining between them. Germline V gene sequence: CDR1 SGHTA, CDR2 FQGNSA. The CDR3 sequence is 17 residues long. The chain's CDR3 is CASSLAPGRGENTEAFF. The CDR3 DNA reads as TGTGCCAGCAGCTTAGCTCCAGGGAGGGGGGAGAACACTGAAGCTTTCTTT.

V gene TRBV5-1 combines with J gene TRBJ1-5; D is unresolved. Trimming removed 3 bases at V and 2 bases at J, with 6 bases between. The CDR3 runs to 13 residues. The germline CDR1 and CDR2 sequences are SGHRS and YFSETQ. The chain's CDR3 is CASSWAGNQPQHF. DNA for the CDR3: TGCGCCAGCAGCTGGGCAGGCAATCAGCCCCAGCATTTT.

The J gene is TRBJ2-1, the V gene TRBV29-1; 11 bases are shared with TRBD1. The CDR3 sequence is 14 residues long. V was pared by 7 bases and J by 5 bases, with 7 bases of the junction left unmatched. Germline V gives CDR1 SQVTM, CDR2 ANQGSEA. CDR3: CSGAGQGANNEQFF. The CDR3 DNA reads TGCAGCGGAGCAGGACAGGGGGCTAACAATGAGCAGTTCTTC.

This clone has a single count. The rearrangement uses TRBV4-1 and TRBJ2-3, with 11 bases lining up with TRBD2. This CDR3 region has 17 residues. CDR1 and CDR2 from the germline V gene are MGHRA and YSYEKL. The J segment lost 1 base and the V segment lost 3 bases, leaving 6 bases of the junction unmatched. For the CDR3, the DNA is TGCGCCAGCAGCCATGCTGGGACTAGCGGACGCACAGATACGCAGTATTTT. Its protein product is CASSHAGTSGRTDTQYF.

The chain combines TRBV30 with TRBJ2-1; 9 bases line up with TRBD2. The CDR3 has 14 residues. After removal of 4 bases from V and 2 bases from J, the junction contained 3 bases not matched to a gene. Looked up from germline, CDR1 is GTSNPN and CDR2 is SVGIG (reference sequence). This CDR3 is CAWKTSGAYNEQFF. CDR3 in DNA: TGTGCCTGGAAGACTAGCGGAGCCTACAATGAGCAGTTCTTC.

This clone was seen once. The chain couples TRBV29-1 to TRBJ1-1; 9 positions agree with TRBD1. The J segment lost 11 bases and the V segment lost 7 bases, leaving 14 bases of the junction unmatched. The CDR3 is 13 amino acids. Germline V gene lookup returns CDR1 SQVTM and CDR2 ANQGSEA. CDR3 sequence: CSGQRTGDFSAFF. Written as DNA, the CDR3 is TGCAGCGGTCAGCGGACAGGGGACTTTTCGGCTTTCTTT. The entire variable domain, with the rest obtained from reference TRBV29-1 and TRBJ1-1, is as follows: SAVISQKPSRDICQRGTSLTIQCQVDSQVTMMFWYRQQPGQSLTLIATANQGSEATYESGFVIDKFPISRPNLTFSTLTVSNMSPEDSSIYLCSGQRTGDFSAFFGQGTRLTVV.